The 5 T cell receptor beta chains presented below share a single source sample, sequenced in a study of blood T cell repertoires in COVID-19 (dated by TCRdb to 2020 to 2022). Libraries were prepared through the immunoSEQ multiplex PCR assay. Drawn from immuneACCESS, this table holds only the in-frame rearrangements with V and J called that TCRdb kept. Clones are partly lost; checked studies trace under half to an unresolved V gene and leave the rest unexplained. This sample gives roughly 200,000 clones in total; roughly 80% of them show up just once. The biggest ten clones account for under 5% of the sample. Material: peripheral blood. These TCRs come from a man between 50 and 59 years old with active or convalescent COVID-19.

This clone was found a few times. This chain joins TRBV28 and TRBJ2-7; perhaps TRBD1 as D (5 bases). The CDR3 covers 13 residues. Deletions cut 3 bases from V and 3 bases from J, with 9 bases between. Germline V gives CDR1 MDHEN, CDR2 SYDVKM. The CDR3 sequence is CASSLTGHYEQYF. CDR3 bases: TGTGCCAGCAGTTTGACCGGACACTACGAGCAGTACTTC.

This clone was seen only once. The chain uses TRBV19 and TRBJ1-1, with D perhaps TRBD1 (5 bases). The ends were cut back, 3 bases at V and 6 bases at J, with 14 bases in the middle. Germline CDR1 and CDR2: LNHDA and SQIVND (reference sequence). This CDR3 spans 14 amino acids. The CDR3 sequence: CASSMGGPGPEAFF. The CDR3 bases are TGTGCCAGTAGTATGGGGGGTCCGGGCCCTGAAGCTTTCTTT.

The rearrangement uses TRBV10-3 and TRBJ2-3; 8 bases map to TRBD2. The CDR3 length is 15 residues. Losses at the gene ends were 2 bases for V and 2 bases for J; bases not matched to a gene: 3. Germline values: CDR1 ENHRY, CDR2 SYGVKD. CDR3 nucleotides: TGTGCCATCAGTGAGACTAGCGGACCCACAGATACGCAGTATTTT. It translates to CAISETSGPTDTQYF.

The chain employs TRBV2 and TRBJ1-4, with D tentatively TRBD1 (6 bases). There are 14 residues in the CDR3. Germline V CDR1 and CDR2: SNHLY, FYNNEI. V shed 5 bases and J shed 11 bases, with 18 bases lying between them. The CDR3, as DNA: TGTGCCAGCAGTCCTGGGCAGGGGAGGGGGAAACTGTTTTTT. Protein sequence: CASSPGQGRGKLFF. Filled out from reference TRBV2 and TRBJ1-4, the complete variable domain reads EPEVTQTPSHQVTQMGQEVILRCVPISNHLYFYWYRQILGQKVEFLVSFYNNEISEKSEIFDDQFSVERPDGSNFTLKIRSTKLEDSAMYFCASSPGQGRGKLFFGSGTQLSVL.

The gene calls are TRBV5-1 and TRBJ2-2; 11 bases map to TRBD2. Per the germline V gene, CDR1 is SGHRS and CDR2 is YFSETQ. This CDR3 comprises 15 residues. Trimming at V came to 7 bases and at J to 6 bases, leaving 8 bases not matched to a gene. The CDR3 here is CASGLAGGQAGELFF. CDR3 sequence (DNA): TGCGCCAGCGGTTTAGCGGGGGGGCAAGCCGGGGAGCTGTTTTTT.